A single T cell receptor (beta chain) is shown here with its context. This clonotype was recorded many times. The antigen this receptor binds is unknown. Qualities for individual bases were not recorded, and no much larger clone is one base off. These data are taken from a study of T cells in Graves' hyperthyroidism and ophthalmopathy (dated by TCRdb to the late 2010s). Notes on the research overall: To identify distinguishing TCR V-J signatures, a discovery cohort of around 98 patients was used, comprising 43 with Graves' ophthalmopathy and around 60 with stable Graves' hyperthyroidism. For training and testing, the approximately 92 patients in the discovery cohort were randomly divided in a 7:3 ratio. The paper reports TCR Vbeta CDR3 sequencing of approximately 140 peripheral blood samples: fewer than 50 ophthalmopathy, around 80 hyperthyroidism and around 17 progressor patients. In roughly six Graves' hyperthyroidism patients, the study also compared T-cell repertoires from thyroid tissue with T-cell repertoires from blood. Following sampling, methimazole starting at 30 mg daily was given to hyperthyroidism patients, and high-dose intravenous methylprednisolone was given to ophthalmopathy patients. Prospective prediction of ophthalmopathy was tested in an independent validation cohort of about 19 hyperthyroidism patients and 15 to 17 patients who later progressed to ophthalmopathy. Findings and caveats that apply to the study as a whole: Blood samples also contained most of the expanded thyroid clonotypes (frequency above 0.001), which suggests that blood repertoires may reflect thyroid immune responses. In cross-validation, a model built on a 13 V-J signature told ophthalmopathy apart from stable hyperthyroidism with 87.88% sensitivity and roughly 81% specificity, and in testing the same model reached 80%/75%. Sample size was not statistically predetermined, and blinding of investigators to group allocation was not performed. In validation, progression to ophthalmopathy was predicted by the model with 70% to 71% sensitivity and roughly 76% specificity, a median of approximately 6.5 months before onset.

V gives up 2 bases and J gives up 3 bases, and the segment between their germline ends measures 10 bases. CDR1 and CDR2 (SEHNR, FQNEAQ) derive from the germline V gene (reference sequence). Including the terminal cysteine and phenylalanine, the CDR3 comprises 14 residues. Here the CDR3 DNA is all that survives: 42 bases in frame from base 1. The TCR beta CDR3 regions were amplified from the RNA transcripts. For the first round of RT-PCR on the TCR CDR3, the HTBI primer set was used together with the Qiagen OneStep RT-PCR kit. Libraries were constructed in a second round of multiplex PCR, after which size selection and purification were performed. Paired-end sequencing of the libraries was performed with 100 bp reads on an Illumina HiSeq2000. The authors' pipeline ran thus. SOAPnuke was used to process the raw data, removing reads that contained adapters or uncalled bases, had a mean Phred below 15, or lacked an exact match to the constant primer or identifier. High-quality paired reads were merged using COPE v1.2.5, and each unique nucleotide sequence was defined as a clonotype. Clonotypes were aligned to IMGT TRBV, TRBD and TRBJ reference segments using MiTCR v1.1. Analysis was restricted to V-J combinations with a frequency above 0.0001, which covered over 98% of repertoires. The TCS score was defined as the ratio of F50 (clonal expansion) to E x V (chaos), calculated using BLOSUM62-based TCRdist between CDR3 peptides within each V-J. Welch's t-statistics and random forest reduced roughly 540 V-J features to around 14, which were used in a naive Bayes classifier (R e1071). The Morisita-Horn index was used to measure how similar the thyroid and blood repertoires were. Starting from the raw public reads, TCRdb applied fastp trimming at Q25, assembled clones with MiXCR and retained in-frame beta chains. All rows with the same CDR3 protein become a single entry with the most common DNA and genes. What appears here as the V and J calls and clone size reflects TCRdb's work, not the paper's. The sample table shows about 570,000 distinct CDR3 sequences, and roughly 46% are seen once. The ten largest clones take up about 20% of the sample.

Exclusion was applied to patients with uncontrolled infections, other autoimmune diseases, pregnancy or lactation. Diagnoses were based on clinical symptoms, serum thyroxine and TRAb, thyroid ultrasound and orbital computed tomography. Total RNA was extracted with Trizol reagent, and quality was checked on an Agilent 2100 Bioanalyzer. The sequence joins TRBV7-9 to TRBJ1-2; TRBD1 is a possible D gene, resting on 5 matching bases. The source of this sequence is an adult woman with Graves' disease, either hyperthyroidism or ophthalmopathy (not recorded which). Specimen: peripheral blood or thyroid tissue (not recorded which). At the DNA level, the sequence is TGTGCCAGCAGCTTATCGGGCAGGGACTATGGCTACACCTTC. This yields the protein CASSLSGRDYGYTF.